A selection of T cell receptor beta chains follows, all from one sample in a study of PD-L1 blockade in urothelial cancer. Using immunoSEQ multiplex PCR, the repertoire was profiled, and TCRdb retains in-frame clones only, with some absent. The sample holds about 50,000 clones, more than 75% seen once. Sequenced material: PBMCs, taken around atezolizumab (anti-PD-L1) treatment. These TCRs come from a man aged 60 to 69 with urothelial cancer. Each CDR3 is given with its conserved first and last residue. The D gene is left open where the match is weak. Clone size is given for some rows only: seen once, a few or many times, or a class if the clone is expanded.

cdr3_length	d_call	v_call	j_call	clone_size	cdr3_aa	cdr3_nt
14	-	TRBV7-9	TRBJ2-1	-	CASSLGTRNNEQFF	TGTGCCAGCAGCTTGGGGACAAGGAACAATGAGCAGTTCTTC
14	-	TRBV5-6	TRBJ1-1	once	CASSLVSHKSEAFF	TGTGCCAGCAGCTTGGTGAGTCATAAGTCTGAAGCTTTCTTT
15	TRBD1	TRBV19	TRBJ2-1	-	CASSSRDRGSYEQFF	TGTGCCAGTAGTTCTCGGGACAGGGGGAGCTATGAGCAGTTCTTC
18	-	TRBV7-8	TRBJ2-2	-	CASSLRRRGTRNTGELFF	TGTGCCAGCAGCTTACGGAGACGAGGGACAAGGAACACCGGGGAGCTGTTTTTT
16	-	TRBV7-8	TRBJ2-3	-	CASSPFMGGSTDTQYF	TGTGCCAGCAGCCCCTTTATGGGGGGATCCACAGATACGCAGTATTTT
14	TRBD1	TRBV7-2	TRBJ2-7	once	CASSLLGRGLEQYF	TGTGCCAGCAGCTTACTAGGCAGGGGGCTCGAGCAGTACTTC
17	TRBD2	TRBV5-1	TRBJ2-5	-	CASSLGLAGGSQETQYF	TGCGCCAGCAGCTTAGGACTAGCGGGGGGATCCCAAGAGACCCAGTACTTC
14	TRBD1	TRBV5-1	TRBJ1-1	-	CASSTPGQGTEAFF	TGCGCCAGCAGCACCCCGGGACAGGGGACTGAAGCTTTCTTT
15	-	TRBV9	TRBJ2-1	-	CASSADSFPINEQFF	TGTGCCAGCAGCGCGGACAGTTTCCCCATAAATGAGCAGTTCTTC
13	-	TRBV6-6	TRBJ1-4	-	CASSGQGNEKLFF	TGTGCCAGCAGCGGGCAGGGCAATGAAAAACTGTTTTTT
14	TRBD2	TRBV6-1	TRBJ2-2	-	CASRPRGGTGELFF	TGTGCCAGCAGGCCTCGGGGGGGAACCGGGGAGCTGTTTTTT
13	-	TRBV29-1	TRBJ2-3	-	CSVEPGVGDTQYF	TGCAGCGTTGAACCCGGGGTTGGAGATACGCAGTATTTT
16	TRBD2	TRBV11-2	TRBJ2-1	-	CASSLDGTSGVYEQFF	TGTGCCAGCAGCTTAGACGGGACTAGCGGGGTCTATGAGCAGTTCTTC
14	-	TRBV19	TRBJ1-2	-	CASSLEQDNYGYTF	TGTGCCAGTAGTCTCGAGCAGGATAACTATGGCTACACCTTC
14	-	TRBV27	TRBJ2-7	-	CARTRTERSYEQYF	TGTGCCAGGACAAGGACAGAAAGATCCTACGAGCAGTACTTC
16	-	TRBV21-1	TRBJ2-7	-	CASWISGGAKPYEQYF	TGTGCCAGCTGGATTAGCGGGGGGGCGAAACCCTACGAGCAGTACTTC
15	TRBD1	TRBV7-9	TRBJ2-3	-	CASSLGGQPTDTQYF	TGTGCCAGCAGCTTAGGGGGACAGCCCACAGATACGCAGTATTTT
15	TRBD1	TRBV6-5	TRBJ1-4	-	CASSQLTGGKEKLFF	TGTGCCAGCAGTCAACTGACAGGGGGCAAGGAAAAACTGTTTTTT
11	-	TRBV6-6	TRBJ1-2	few	CASMFDYGYTF	TGTGCCAGCATGTTCGACTATGGCTACACCTTC
14	TRBD2	TRBV27	TRBJ2-3	-	CASTSGYLTDTQYF	TGTGCCAGCACTAGCGGCTACCTAACAGATACGCAGTATTTT
15	TRBD1	TRBV7-2	TRBJ2-7	-	CASSQRTGISYEQYF	TGTGCCAGCAGTCAACGGACAGGGATCTCCTACGAGCAGTACTTC
16	TRBD2	TRBV9	TRBJ2-5	-	CASSVGWRGGLETQYF	TGTGCCAGCAGCGTAGGGTGGCGGGGGGGCCTTGAGACCCAGTACTTC
15	-	TRBV2	TRBJ1-4	-	CASSPQGLPNEKLFF	TGTGCCAGCAGTCCACAGGGTCTGCCTAATGAAAAACTGTTTTTT
16	TRBD2	TRBV4-3	TRBJ2-3	-	CASSLRGGGWDDTQYF	TGCGCCAGCAGCCTCCGGGGGGGCGGATGGGATGACACGCAGTATTTT
14	TRBD1	TRBV6-1	TRBJ1-5	-	CASRRTGLGQPQHF	TGTGCCAGCAGGAGGACAGGGTTGGGTCAGCCCCAGCATTTT
13	-	TRBV7-3	TRBJ1-2	-	CASSQTDDYGYTF	TGTGCCAGCAGCCAGACTGACGATTATGGCTACACCTTC
15	TRBD1	TRBV19	TRBJ2-5	-	CASRRTGGTEETQYF	TGTGCCAGTAGACGGACAGGGGGCACGGAAGAGACCCAGTACTTC
12	-	TRBV13	TRBJ1-1	-	CASSTTGTEAFF	TGTGCCAGCAGCACAACCGGGACTGAAGCTTTCTTT
17	TRBD1	TRBV30	TRBJ1-6	-	CAWLPGQGISYNSPLHF	TGTGCCTGGCTCCCGGGACAGGGGATCTCCTATAATTCACCCCTCCACTTT
13	TRBD1	TRBV4-1	TRBJ1-2	-	CASSPGQGYGYTF	TGCGCCAGCAGCCCAGGACAGGGTTATGGCTACACCTTC
14	TRBD1	TRBV19	TRBJ2-7	few	CASSNQGARHEQYF	TGTGCCAGTAGTAACCAGGGGGCGCGCCACGAGCAGTACTTC
16	TRBD1	TRBV11-2	TRBJ1-2	-	CASSDPGTGSSYGYTF	TGTGCCAGCAGCGACCCCGGGACAGGGAGTAGCTATGGCTACACCTTC
13	TRBD1	TRBV6-5	TRBJ2-7	-	CASSYSGQGGQYF	TGTGCCAGCAGTTACTCGGGACAGGGAGGGCAGTACTTC
11	-	TRBV30	TRBJ1-4	few	CATGFNEKLFF	TGTGCCACGGGGTTTAATGAAAAACTGTTTTTT
15	-	TRBV11-2	TRBJ1-3	few	CASSPDQGTGNTIYF	TGTGCCAGCAGCCCCGACCAGGGAACTGGAAACACCATATATTTT
13	-	TRBV30	TRBJ1-1	-	CAWSRGENTEAFF	TGTGCCTGGTCAAGGGGTGAGAACACTGAAGCTTTCTTT